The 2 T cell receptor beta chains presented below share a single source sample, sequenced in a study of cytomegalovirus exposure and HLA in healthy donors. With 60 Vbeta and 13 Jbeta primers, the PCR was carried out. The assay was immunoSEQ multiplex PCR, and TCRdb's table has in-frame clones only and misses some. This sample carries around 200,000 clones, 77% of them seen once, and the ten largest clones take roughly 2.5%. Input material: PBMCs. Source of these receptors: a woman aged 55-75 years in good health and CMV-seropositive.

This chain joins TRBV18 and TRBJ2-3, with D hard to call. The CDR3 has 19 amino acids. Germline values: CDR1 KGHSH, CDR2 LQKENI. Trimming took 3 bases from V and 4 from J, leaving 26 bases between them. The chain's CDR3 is CASSPREVTGDVSPDTQYF. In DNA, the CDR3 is TGTGCCAGCTCACCTAGAGAAGTGACTGGCGATGTTAGCCCAGATACGCAGTATTTT.

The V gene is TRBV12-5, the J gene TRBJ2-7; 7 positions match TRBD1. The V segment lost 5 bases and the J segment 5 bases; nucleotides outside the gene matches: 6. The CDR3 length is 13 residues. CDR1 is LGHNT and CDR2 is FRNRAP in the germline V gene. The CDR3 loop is CASGPPGQDEQYF. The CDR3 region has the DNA TGTGCTAGTGGTCCACCTGGACAGGACGAGCAGTACTTC.